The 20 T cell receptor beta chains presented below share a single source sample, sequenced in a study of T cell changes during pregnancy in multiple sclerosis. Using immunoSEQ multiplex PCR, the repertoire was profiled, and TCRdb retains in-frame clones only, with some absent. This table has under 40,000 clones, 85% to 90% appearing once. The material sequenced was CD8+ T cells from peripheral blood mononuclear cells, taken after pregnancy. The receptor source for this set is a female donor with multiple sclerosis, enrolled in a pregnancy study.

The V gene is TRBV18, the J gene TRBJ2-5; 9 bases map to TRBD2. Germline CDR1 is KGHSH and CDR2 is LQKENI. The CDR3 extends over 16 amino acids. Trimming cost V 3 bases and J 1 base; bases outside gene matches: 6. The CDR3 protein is CASSPVQRGAQETQYF. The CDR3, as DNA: TGTGCCAGCTCACCGGTCCAGCGGGGGGCCCAAGAGACCCAGTACTTC.

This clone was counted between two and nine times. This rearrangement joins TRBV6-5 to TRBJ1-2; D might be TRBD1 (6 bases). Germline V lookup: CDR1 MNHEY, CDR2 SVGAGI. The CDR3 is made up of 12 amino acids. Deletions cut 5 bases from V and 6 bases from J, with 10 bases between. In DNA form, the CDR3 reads TGTGCCAGCAGTCCAGGGGTGGATGGCTACACCTTC. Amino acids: CASSPGVDGYTF.

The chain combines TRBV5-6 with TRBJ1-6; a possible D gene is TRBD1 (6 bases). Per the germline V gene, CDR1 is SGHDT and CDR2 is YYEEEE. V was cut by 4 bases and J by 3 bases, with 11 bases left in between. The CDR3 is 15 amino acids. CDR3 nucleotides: TGTGCCAGCAGCACCAGGGGTTTCTATAATTCACCCCTCCACTTT. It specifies CASSTRGFYNSPLHF.

In DNA, the CDR3 is TGTGCCAGCAGCTTAATGGCAGGGGGAAGCGCTGAAGCTTTCTTT. This translates into CASSLMAGGSAEAFF. The V call is TRBV7-2, the J call TRBJ1-1, with 7 bases aligning to TRBD1. The CDR3 is made up of 15 amino acids. V was pared by 2 bases and J by 6 bases, with 9 bases of the junction left unmatched. CDR1 SGHTA and CDR2 FQGNSA come from the germline V gene.

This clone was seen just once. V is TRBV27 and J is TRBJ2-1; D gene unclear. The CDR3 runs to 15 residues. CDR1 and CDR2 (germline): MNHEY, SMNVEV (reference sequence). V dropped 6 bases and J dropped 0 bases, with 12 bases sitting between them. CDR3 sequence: CASSSILSSYNEQFF. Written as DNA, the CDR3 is TGTGCCAGCAGCTCCATTTTGAGCTCCTACAATGAGCAGTTCTTC.

The CDR3 sequence is CASSQDTGGHREQFF. The CDR3 nucleotides are TGTGCCAGCAGCCAAGATACGGGGGGCCATCGTGAGCAGTTCTTC. This chain uses TRBV4-2 with TRBJ2-1, with D possibly TRBD2 on 7 matching bases. V lost 0 bases and J 9 bases, leaving 15 bases between the germline ends. Germline CDR1 and CDR2: LGHNA and YNFKEQ. The length of the CDR3 is 15 residues.

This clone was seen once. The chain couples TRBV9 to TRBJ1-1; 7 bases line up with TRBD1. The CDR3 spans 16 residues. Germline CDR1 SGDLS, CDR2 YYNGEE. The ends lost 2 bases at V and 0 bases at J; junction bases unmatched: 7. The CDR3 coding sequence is TGTGCCAGCAGCGTTAAGGGGACAGCCATGAACACTGAAGCTTTCTTT. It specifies CASSVKGTAMNTEAFF.

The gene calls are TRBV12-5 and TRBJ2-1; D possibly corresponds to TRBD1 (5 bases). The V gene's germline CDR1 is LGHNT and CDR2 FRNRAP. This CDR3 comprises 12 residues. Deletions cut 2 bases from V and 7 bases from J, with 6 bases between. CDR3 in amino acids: CASGLQGNEQFF. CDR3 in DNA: TGTGCTAGTGGTTTGCAGGGAAATGAGCAGTTCTTC.

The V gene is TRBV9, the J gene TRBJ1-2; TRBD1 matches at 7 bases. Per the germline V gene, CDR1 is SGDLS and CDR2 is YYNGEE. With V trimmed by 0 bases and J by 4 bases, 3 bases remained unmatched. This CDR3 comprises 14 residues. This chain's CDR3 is CASSVGDRSYGYTF. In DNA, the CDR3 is TGTGCCAGCAGCGTAGGGGACAGAAGCTATGGCTACACCTTC. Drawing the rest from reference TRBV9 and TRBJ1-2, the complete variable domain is DSGVTQTPKHLITATGQRVTLRCSPRSGDLSVYWYQQSLDQGLQFLIQYYNGEERAKGNILERFSAQQFPDLHSELNLSSLELGDSALYFCASSVGDRSYGYTFGSGTRLTVV.

CDR3 coding DNA: TGTGCCAGCAGCTTAGCCGGGGGGGTCTATAATGAGCAGTTCTTC. Residues: CASSLAGGVYNEQFF. The chain uses TRBV7-2 and TRBJ2-1; 8 nucleotides agree with TRBD2. With 0 bases clipped from V and 7 bases from J, the junction kept 5 bases outside the gene matches. CDR1 SGHTA and CDR2 FQGNSA come from the germline V gene. The CDR3 is made up of 15 amino acids.

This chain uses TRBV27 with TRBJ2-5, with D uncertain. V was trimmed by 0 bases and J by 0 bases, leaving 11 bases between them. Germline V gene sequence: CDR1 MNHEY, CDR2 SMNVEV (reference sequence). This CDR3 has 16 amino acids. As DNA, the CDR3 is TGTGCCAGCAGTTTATCGTCTATCCTGTACCAAGAGACCCAGTACTTC. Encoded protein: CASSLSSILYQETQYF.

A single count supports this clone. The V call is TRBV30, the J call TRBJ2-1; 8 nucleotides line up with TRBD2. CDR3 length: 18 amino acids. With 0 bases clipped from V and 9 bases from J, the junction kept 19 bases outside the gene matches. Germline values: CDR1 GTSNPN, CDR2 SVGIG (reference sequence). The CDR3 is CAWSVDHSRDGGVSEQFF. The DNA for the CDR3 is TGTGCCTGGAGTGTAGATCATTCCCGGGACGGGGGGGTTAGTGAGCAGTTCTTC.

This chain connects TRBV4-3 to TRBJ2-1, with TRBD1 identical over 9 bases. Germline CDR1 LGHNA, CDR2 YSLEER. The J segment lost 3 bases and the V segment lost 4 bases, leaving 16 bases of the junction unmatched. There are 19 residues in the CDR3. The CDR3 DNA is TGCGCCAGCAGCCTCGGGACAGGGTCGGGGTCGGGACACTACAATGAGCAGTTCTTC. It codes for CASSLGTGSGSGHYNEQFF.

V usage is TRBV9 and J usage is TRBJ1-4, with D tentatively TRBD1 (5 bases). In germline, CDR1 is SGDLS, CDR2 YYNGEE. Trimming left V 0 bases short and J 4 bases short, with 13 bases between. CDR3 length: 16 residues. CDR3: CASSVDSGSGNEKLFF. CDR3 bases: TGTGCCAGCAGCGTAGATTCAGGGTCAGGTAATGAAAAACTGTTTTTT. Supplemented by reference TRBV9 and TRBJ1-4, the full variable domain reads DSGVTQTPKHLITATGQRVTLRCSPRSGDLSVYWYQQSLDQGLQFLIQYYNGEERAKGNILERFSAQQFPDLHSELNLSSLELGDSALYFCASSVDSGSGNEKLFFGSGTQLSVL.

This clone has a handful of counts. CDR3 residues: CSASWGAEAFF. CDR3 DNA: TGCAGTGCTAGCTGGGGGGCTGAAGCTTTCTTT. The chain combines TRBV20-1 with TRBJ1-1; D is possibly TRBD1 (5 bases). Germline V gene lookup returns CDR1 DFQATT and CDR2 SNEGSKA (reference sequence). The CDR3 has 11 amino acids. V lost 3 bases and J lost 6, with 8 bases in between.

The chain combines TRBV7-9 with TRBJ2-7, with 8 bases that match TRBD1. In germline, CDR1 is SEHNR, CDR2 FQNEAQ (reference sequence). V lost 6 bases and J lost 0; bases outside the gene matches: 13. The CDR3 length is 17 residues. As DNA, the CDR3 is TGTGCCAGCAGATCAACCCTGGACAGGGTGAGCTCCTACGAGCAGTACTTC. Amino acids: CASRSTLDRVSSYEQYF.

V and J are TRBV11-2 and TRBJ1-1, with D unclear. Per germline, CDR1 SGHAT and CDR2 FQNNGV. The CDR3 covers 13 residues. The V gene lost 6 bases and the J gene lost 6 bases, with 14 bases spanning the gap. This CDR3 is CASSSALLPEAFF. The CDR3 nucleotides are TGTGCCAGCAGTTCTGCCCTACTCCCTGAAGCTTTCTTT.

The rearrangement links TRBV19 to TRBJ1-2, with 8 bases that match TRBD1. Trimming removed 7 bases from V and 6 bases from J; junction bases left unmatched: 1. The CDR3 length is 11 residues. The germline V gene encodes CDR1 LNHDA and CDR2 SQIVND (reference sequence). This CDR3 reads CASIQGDGYTF. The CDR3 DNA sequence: TGTGCCAGTATACAGGGGGATGGCTACACCTTC.

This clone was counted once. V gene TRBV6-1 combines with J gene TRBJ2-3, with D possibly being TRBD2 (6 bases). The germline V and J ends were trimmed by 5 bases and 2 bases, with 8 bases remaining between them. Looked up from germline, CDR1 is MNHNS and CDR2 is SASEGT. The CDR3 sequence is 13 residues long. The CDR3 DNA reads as TGTGCCAGCAGTCGGGACTTCACAGATACGCAGTATTTT. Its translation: CASSRDFTDTQYF.

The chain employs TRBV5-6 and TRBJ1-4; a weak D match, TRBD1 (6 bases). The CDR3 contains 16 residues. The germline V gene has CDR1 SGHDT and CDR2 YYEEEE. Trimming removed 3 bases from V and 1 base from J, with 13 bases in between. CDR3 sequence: CASSSLTGVTNEKLFF. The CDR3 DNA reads TGTGCCAGCAGCTCACTGACAGGTGTAACTAATGAAAAACTGTTTTTT.